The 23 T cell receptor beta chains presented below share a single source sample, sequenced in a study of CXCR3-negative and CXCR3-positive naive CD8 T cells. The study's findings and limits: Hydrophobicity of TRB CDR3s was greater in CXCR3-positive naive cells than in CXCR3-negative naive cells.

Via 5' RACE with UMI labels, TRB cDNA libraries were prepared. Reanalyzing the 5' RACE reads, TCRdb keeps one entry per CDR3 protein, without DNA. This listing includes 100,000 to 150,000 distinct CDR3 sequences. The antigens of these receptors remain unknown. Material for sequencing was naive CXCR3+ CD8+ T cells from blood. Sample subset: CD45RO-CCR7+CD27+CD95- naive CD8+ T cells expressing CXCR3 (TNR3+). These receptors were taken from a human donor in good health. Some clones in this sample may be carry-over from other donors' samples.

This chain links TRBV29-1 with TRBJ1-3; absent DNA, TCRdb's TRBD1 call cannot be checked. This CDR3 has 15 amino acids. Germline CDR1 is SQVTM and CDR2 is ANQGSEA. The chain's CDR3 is CSGIIRGLTGNTIYF.

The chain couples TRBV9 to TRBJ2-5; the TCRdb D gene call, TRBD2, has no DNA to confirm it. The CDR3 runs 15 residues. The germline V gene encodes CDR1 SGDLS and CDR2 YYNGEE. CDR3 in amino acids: CASSVGGREVATQYF.

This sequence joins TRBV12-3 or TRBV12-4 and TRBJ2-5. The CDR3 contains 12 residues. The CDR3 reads CASGEAQETQYF.

CDR3 amino acids: CASSSRGNEQFF. The gene calls are TRBV7-9 and TRBJ2-1; TCRdb's assignment of TRBD1 cannot be checked, as there is no DNA. The CDR3 covers 12 residues. In germline, CDR1 is SEHNR, CDR2 FQNEAQ (reference sequence).

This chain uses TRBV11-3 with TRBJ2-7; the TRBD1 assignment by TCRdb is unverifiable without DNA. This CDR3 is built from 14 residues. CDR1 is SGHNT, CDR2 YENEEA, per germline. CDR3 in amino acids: CASSWTGDTYEQYF.

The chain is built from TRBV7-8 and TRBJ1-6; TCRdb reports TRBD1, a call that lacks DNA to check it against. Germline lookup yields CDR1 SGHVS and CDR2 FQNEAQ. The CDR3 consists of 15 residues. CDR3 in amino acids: CASSGDRGYNSPLHF.

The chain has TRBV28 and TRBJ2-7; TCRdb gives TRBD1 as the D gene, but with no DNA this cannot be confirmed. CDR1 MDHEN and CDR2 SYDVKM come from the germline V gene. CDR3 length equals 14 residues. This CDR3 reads CASSWAGQAYEQYF.

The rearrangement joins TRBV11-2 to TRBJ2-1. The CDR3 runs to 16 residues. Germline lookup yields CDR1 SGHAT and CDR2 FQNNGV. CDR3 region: CASSLEFLASYNEQFF.

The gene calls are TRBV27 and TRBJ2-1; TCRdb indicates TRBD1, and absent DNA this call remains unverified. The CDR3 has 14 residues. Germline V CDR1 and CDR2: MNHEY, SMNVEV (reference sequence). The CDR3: CASSQIDRNNEQFF.

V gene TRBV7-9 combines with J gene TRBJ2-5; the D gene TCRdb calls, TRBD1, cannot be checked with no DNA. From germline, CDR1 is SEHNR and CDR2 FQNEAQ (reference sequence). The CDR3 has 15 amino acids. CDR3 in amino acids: CASSSRERLQETQYF.

Here the CDR3 reads CASSLPGRSNTGELFF. The genes are TRBV5-1 and TRBJ2-2. The germline CDR1 and CDR2 sequences are SGHRS and YFSETQ. The CDR3 has 16 amino acids.

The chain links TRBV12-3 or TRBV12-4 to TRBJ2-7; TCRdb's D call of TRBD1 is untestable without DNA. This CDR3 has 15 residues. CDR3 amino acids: CASSLGHRTGSEQYF.

CDR3 residues: CASSRGAYEQYF. The chain joins TRBV7-9 to TRBJ2-7; lacking DNA, the TRBD1 call made by TCRdb goes unchecked. CDR3 size: 12 residues. Per germline, CDR1 SEHNR and CDR2 FQNEAQ (reference sequence). Based on the CDR3 plus reference TRBV7-9 and TRBJ2-7, the full variable domain is DTGVSQNPRHKITKRGQNVTFRCDPISEHNRLYWYRQTLGQGPEFLTYFQNEAQLEKSRLLSDRFSAERPKGSFSTLEIQRTEQGDSAMYLCASSRGAYEQYFGPGTRLTVT.

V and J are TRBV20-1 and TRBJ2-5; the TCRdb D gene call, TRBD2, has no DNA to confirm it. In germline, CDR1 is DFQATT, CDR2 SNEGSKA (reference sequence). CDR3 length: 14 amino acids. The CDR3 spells CSATDYPSVETQYF.

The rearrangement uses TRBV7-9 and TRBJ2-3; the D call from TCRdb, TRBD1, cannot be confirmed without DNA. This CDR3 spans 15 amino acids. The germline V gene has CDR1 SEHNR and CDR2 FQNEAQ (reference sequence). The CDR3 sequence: CASSSPGTSTDTQYF.

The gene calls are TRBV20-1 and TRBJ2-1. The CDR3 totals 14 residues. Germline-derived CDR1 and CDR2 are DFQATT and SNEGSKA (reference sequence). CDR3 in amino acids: CSARQPEAYNEQFF.

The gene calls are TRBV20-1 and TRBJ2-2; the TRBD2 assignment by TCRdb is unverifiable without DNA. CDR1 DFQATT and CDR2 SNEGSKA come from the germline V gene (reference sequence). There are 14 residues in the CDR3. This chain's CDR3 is CSASTGRHTGELFF.

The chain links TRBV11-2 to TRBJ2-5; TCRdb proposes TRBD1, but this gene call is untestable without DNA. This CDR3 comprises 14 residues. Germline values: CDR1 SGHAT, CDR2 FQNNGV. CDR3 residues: CASSLIRGLETQYF.

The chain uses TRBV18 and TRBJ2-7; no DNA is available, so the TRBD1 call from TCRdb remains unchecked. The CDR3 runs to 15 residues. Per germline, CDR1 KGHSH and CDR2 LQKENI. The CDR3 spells CASSPPVRGVSEQYF.

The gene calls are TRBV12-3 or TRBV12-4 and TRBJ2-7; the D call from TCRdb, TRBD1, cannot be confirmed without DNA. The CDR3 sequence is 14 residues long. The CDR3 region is CASSATGQGDEQYF.

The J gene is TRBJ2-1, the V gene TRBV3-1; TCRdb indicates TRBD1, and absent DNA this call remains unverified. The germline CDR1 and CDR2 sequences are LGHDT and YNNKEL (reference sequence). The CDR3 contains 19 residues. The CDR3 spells CASSHLSRRHTVVDNEQFF.

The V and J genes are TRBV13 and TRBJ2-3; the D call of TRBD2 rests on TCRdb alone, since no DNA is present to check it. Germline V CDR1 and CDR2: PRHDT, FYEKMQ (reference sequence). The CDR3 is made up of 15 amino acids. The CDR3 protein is CASSSRGLHTDTQYF.

This CDR3 is CASSSPGGRGNIQYF. This sequence joins TRBV28 and TRBJ2-4; checking the TCRdb D call of TRBD1 is not possible without DNA. The CDR3 sequence is 15 residues long. CDR1 and CDR2 from the germline V gene are MDHEN and SYDVKM. Based on the CDR3 plus reference TRBV28 and TRBJ2-4, the full variable domain is DVKVTQSSRYLVKRTGEKVFLECVQDMDHENMFWYRQDPGLGLRLIYFSYDVKMKEKGDIPEGYSVSREKKERFSLILESASTNQTSMYLCASSSPGGRGNIQYFGAGTRLSVL.